These T cell receptor beta chains were read from a single sample in a study of CD4 and CD8 cells across lung adenocarcinoma regions. TCRdb ran MiXCR on the PCR reads and lists one entry per CDR3 protein. In the table there are roughly 7,100 distinct CDR3 sequences, 40% to 55% of which are singletons. Specimen: CD4+ T cells from the margin of a lung tumor. The receptors originated from a male donor with lung adenocarcinoma. The CD4 and CD8 labels of this study may be unreliable. Both conserved end residues are part of each CDR3. The order of the fields is V gene, D gene, J gene, clone size, CDR3 protein, CDR3 DNA. The D gene is left open where the match is weak. Rows give clone size only sometimes, using once, few, many, or a class for an expanded clone.

v_call: TRBV7-6
d_call: -
j_call: TRBJ2-3
clone_size: -
cdr3_aa: CASSEGVSTDTQYF
cdr3_nt: TGTGCCAGCAGCGAGGGGGTTAGCACAGATACGCAGTATTTT

v_call: TRBV6-4
d_call: -
j_call: TRBJ2-5
clone_size: many
cdr3_aa: CASSGTFGPQETQYF
cdr3_nt: TGTGCCAGCAGTGGGACTTTCGGACCCCAAGAGACCCAGTACTTC

v_call: TRBV6-1
d_call: TRBD2
j_call: TRBJ2-1
clone_size: many
cdr3_aa: CASSEGWRGAYNEQFF
cdr3_nt: TGTGCCAGCAGTGAAGGATGGCGGGGGGCCTACAATGAGCAGTTCTTC

v_call: TRBV19
d_call: TRBD1
j_call: TRBJ2-2
clone_size: -
cdr3_aa: CASSMGQGARTGELFF
cdr3_nt: TGTGCCAGTAGTATGGGACAGGGGGCGCGGACCGGGGAGCTGTTTTTT

v_call: TRBV4-1
d_call: TRBD1
j_call: TRBJ1-2
clone_size: -
cdr3_aa: CASSQEGDRGDYGYTF
cdr3_nt: TGCGCCAGCAGCCAAGAGGGGGACAGGGGTGACTATGGCTACACCTTC

v_call: TRBV27
d_call: TRBD1
j_call: TRBJ2-1
clone_size: -
cdr3_aa: CASSLFLGTGAVEQFF
cdr3_nt: TGTGCCAGCAGTTTATTTTTAGGGACAGGGGCTGTCGAGCAGTTCTTC

v_call: TRBV7-6
d_call: -
j_call: TRBJ2-2
clone_size: -
cdr3_aa: CASSLIGVGGTGELFF
cdr3_nt: TGTGCCAGCAGCTTAATCGGCGTCGGGGGCACCGGGGAGCTGTTTTTT

v_call: TRBV7-6
d_call: -
j_call: TRBJ2-3
clone_size: many
cdr3_aa: CASSSRPSGTSTDTQYF
cdr3_nt: TGTGCCAGCAGCTCAAGACCAAGCGGAACTAGCACAGATACGCAGTATTTT

v_call: TRBV6-1
d_call: -
j_call: TRBJ2-7
clone_size: -
cdr3_aa: CASTSQGAGTSSYEQYF
cdr3_nt: TGTGCCAGCACCTCCCAAGGCGCAGGGACCTCCTCCTACGAGCAGTACTTC

v_call: TRBV5-1
d_call: TRBD1
j_call: TRBJ2-5
clone_size: -
cdr3_aa: CASSLDRGETQYF
cdr3_nt: TGCGCCAGCAGCTTGGACAGGGGGGAGACCCAGTACTTC

v_call: TRBV6-1
d_call: TRBD2
j_call: TRBJ2-1
clone_size: large
cdr3_aa: CASSDTSGRANEQFF
cdr3_nt: TGTGCCAGCAGCGATACTAGCGGGAGGGCTAATGAGCAGTTCTTC

v_call: TRBV7-3
d_call: -
j_call: TRBJ2-3
clone_size: -
cdr3_aa: CASGLTAANIQYF
cdr3_nt: TGTGCCAGCGGGCTTACAGCCGCAAACATTCAGTATTTT

v_call: TRBV6-1
d_call: -
j_call: TRBJ2-5
clone_size: medium-sized
cdr3_aa: CASSQSSQETQYF
cdr3_nt: TGTGCCAGCAGCCAATCTAGCCAAGAGACCCAGTACTTC

v_call: TRBV6-1
d_call: TRBD2
j_call: TRBJ2-1
clone_size: -
cdr3_aa: CASKIAGGQSYNEQFF
cdr3_nt: TGTGCCAGTAAAATAGCGGGAGGCCAATCGTACAATGAGCAGTTCTTC

v_call: TRBV6-1
d_call: -
j_call: TRBJ2-7
clone_size: many
cdr3_aa: CASSEMDSSYEQYF
cdr3_nt: TGTGCCAGCAGTGAAATGGACAGCTCCTACGAGCAGTACTTC

v_call: TRBV6-1
d_call: TRBD1
j_call: TRBJ1-5
clone_size: -
cdr3_aa: CASSRGGKGQPQHF
cdr3_nt: TGTGCCAGCAGCAGGGGGGGCAAGGGTCAGCCCCAGCATTTT

v_call: TRBV6-1
d_call: TRBD1
j_call: TRBJ2-5
clone_size: few
cdr3_aa: CASKLSKGTGGQETQYF
cdr3_nt: TGTGCCAGCAAATTGTCGAAGGGGACAGGGGGACAAGAGACCCAGTACTTC

v_call: TRBV4-1
d_call: TRBD2
j_call: TRBJ2-5
clone_size: -
cdr3_aa: CAGSGGRAQGAQYF
cdr3_nt: TGCGCGGGGAGCGGGGGCCGTGCGCAAGGGGCGCAGTACTTT

v_call: TRBV6-1
d_call: TRBD1
j_call: TRBJ2-3
clone_size: few
cdr3_aa: CASREGTGFTDTQYF
cdr3_nt: TGTGCCAGCAGAGAAGGGACAGGATTCACAGATACGCAGTATTTT

v_call: TRBV12-3/TRBV12-4
d_call: -
j_call: TRBJ2-5
clone_size: medium-sized
cdr3_aa: CASSFVSAETQYF
cdr3_nt: TGTGCCAGCAGTTTTGTCTCGGCGGAGACCCAGTACTTC

v_call: TRBV27
d_call: -
j_call: TRBJ2-5
clone_size: -
cdr3_aa: CALRGRALETQYF
cdr3_nt: TGTGCGCTCAGGGGCCGGGCCCTAGAGACCCAGTACTTC

v_call: TRBV27
d_call: TRBD2
j_call: TRBJ2-1
clone_size: -
cdr3_aa: CASSLPGTSGGEQFF
cdr3_nt: TGTGCCAGCAGTTTACCCGGGACTAGCGGGGGCGAGCAGTTCTTC

v_call: TRBV11-3
d_call: -
j_call: TRBJ2-3
clone_size: -
cdr3_aa: CAGSAGRDKDTQYF
cdr3_nt: TGTGCGGGCAGCGCGGGCCGTGACAAAGATACCCAGTATTTC

v_call: TRBV23-1
d_call: -
j_call: TRBJ2-5
clone_size: -
cdr3_aa: CASSHPRQTQYF
cdr3_nt: TGCGCCAGCAGCCACCCCCGGCAGACCCAGTACTTC

v_call: TRBV12-3/TRBV12-4
d_call: -
j_call: TRBJ2-2
clone_size: -
cdr3_aa: CASSPGVMGTGELFF
cdr3_nt: TGTGCCAGCAGTCCGGGGGTCATGGGCACCGGGGAGCTGTTTTTT

v_call: TRBV10-2
d_call: -
j_call: TRBJ2-5
clone_size: many
cdr3_aa: CASSTGFQETQYF
cdr3_nt: TGCGCCAGCAGTACAGGATTCCAAGAGACCCAGTACTTC

v_call: TRBV5-1
d_call: -
j_call: TRBJ2-3
clone_size: many
cdr3_aa: CASSLQGPVTSTDTQYF
cdr3_nt: TGCGCCAGCAGCTTGCAGGGGCCGGTTACTAGCACAGATACGCAGTATTTT

v_call: TRBV4-1
d_call: TRBD1
j_call: TRBJ2-5
clone_size: once
cdr3_aa: CASSQVPGGGQETQYF
cdr3_nt: TGCGCCAGCAGCCAAGTACCAGGGGGCGGACAAGAGACCCAGTACTTC

v_call: TRBV27
d_call: -
j_call: TRBJ1-2
clone_size: many
cdr3_aa: CASSLDGADYGYTF
cdr3_nt: TGTGCCAGCAGTTTAGATGGGGCGGACTATGGCTACACCTTC

v_call: TRBV6-1
d_call: -
j_call: TRBJ2-4
clone_size: -
cdr3_aa: CASSQQEYKNIQYF
cdr3_nt: TGTGCCAGCAGCCAACAGGAATACAAAAACATTCAGTACTTC

v_call: TRBV7-2
d_call: TRBD1
j_call: TRBJ2-7
clone_size: -
cdr3_aa: CASSPVPDRVRYEQYF
cdr3_nt: TGTGCCAGCAGCCCGGTGCCGGACAGGGTACGGTACGAGCAGTACTTC

v_call: TRBV6-1
d_call: -
j_call: TRBJ2-4
clone_size: -
cdr3_aa: CASSEQQPRRDQKTQYF
cdr3_nt: TGTGCCAGCAGTGAGCAGCAACCAAGGCGTGACCAAAAGACTCAGTACTTC

v_call: TRBV15
d_call: -
j_call: TRBJ2-5
clone_size: few
cdr3_aa: CATSETLLLYQETQYF
cdr3_nt: TGTGCCACCAGCGAGACTCTCTTGTTGTACCAAGAGACCCAGTACTTC

v_call: TRBV6-5
d_call: TRBD2
j_call: TRBJ2-1
clone_size: medium-sized
cdr3_aa: CASLGTSGEENNEQFF
cdr3_nt: TGTGCCAGCCTAGGGACTAGCGGGGAGGAAAACAATGAGCAGTTCTTC

v_call: TRBV7-6
d_call: -
j_call: TRBJ2-5
clone_size: many
cdr3_aa: CASSLVPGPQETQYF
cdr3_nt: TGTGCCAGCAGCTTAGTCCCGGGCCCGCAAGAGACCCAGTACTTC

v_call: TRBV6-5
d_call: -
j_call: TRBJ2-1
clone_size: many
cdr3_aa: CASSYGHRRGYNEQFF
cdr3_nt: TGTGCCAGCAGTTACGGTCACCGTAGGGGATACAATGAGCAGTTCTTC

v_call: TRBV14
d_call: -
j_call: TRBJ2-7
clone_size: few
cdr3_aa: CASSQEAWGLSYEQYF
cdr3_nt: TGTGCCAGCAGCCAAGAAGCTTGGGGACTCAGCTACGAGCAGTACTTC

v_call: TRBV6-1
d_call: TRBD2
j_call: TRBJ2-1
clone_size: -
cdr3_aa: CASWGPSPAGGGNEQFF
cdr3_nt: TGTGCCAGCTGGGGCCCCAGCCCCGCGGGGGGCGGCAATGAGCAGTTCTTC

v_call: TRBV6-1
d_call: -
j_call: TRBJ2-3
clone_size: -
cdr3_aa: CASTLENTQYF
cdr3_nt: TGTGCCAGCACCTTAGAAAATACGCAGTACTTT

v_call: TRBV5-1
d_call: -
j_call: TRBJ1-1
clone_size: -
cdr3_aa: CASSLRQTNTEAFF
cdr3_nt: TGCGCCAGCAGCTTGAGGCAAACTAACACTGAAGCTTTCTTT

v_call: TRBV6-2/TRBV6-3
d_call: TRBD1
j_call: TRBJ2-7
clone_size: -
cdr3_aa: CASSYSGRGLEQYF
cdr3_nt: TGTGCCAGCAGTTACTCGGGTAGGGGGCTCGAGCAGTACTTC

v_call: TRBV27
d_call: TRBD2
j_call: TRBJ2-3
clone_size: -
cdr3_aa: CASRATGVAGRSGKDTQYF
cdr3_nt: TGTGCCAGCAGAGCCACGGGGGTAGCGGGGCGGTCTGGCAAAGATACCCAGTACTTT

v_call: TRBV28
d_call: -
j_call: TRBJ2-3
clone_size: few
cdr3_aa: CASSNTDTQYF
cdr3_nt: TGTGCCAGCAGTAACACAGATACGCAGTATTTT

v_call: TRBV6-1
d_call: TRBD1
j_call: TRBJ2-3
clone_size: -
cdr3_aa: CASSEGQGYTGAQYF
cdr3_nt: TGTGCCAGCAGTGAGGGACAGGGGTACACCGGGGCGCAGTATTTT

v_call: TRBV6-1
d_call: TRBD2
j_call: TRBJ2-7
clone_size: many
cdr3_aa: CASRETPSGGAYEQYF
cdr3_nt: TGTGCCAGCAGAGAAACTCCTAGCGGGGGGGCCTACGAGCAGTACTTC

v_call: TRBV6-5
d_call: -
j_call: TRBJ2-3
clone_size: medium-sized
cdr3_aa: CASSYSGGTDTQYF
cdr3_nt: TGTGCCAGCAGTTACTCAGGGGGCACAGATACGCAGTATTTT

v_call: TRBV12-3/TRBV12-4
d_call: -
j_call: TRBJ2-3
clone_size: -
cdr3_aa: CASEEGGRKRETQYF
cdr3_nt: TGTGCCAGCGAGGAGGGGGGCCGGAAGCGAGAGACGCAGTATTTC

v_call: TRBV5-1
d_call: -
j_call: TRBJ2-1
clone_size: few
cdr3_aa: CASSLGWASGNEQFF
cdr3_nt: TGCGCCAGCAGCTTGGGTTGGGCCAGCGGCAATGAGCAGTTCTTC

v_call: TRBV27
d_call: -
j_call: TRBJ1-1
clone_size: once
cdr3_aa: CASSVQQGYTEAFF
cdr3_nt: TGTGCCAGCAGTGTACAGCAGGGGTACACTGAAGCTTTCTTT

v_call: TRBV12-3/TRBV12-4
d_call: -
j_call: TRBJ1-1
clone_size: -
cdr3_aa: CASSARGGGTEAFF
cdr3_nt: TGTGCCAGCAGTGCCAGGGGAGGGGGAACTGAAGCTTTCTTT

v_call: TRBV25-1
d_call: -
j_call: TRBJ2-1
clone_size: medium-sized
cdr3_aa: CASSERTEPVGNEQFF
cdr3_nt: TGTGCCAGCAGTGAACGGACAGAACCGGTAGGCAATGAGCAGTTCTTC